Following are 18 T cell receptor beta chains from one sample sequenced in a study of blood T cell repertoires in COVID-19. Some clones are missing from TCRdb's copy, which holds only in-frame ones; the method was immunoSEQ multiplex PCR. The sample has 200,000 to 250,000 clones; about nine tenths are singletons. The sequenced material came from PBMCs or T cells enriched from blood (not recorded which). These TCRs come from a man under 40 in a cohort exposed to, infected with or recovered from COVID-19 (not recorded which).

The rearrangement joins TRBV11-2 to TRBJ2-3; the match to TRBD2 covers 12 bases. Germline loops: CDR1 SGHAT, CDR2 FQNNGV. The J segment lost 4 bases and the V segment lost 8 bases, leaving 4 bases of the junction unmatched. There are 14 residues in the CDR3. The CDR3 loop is CASRLAGGSDTQYF. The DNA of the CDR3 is TGTGCCAGCCGTCTAGCGGGAGGGTCAGATACGCAGTATTTT. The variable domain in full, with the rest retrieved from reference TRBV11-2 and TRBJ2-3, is EAGVAQSPRYKIIEKRQSVAFWCNPISGHATLYWYQQILGQGPKLLIQFQNNGVVDDSQLPKDRFSAERLKGVDSTLKIQPAKLEDSAVYLCASRLAGGSDTQYFGPGTRLTVL.

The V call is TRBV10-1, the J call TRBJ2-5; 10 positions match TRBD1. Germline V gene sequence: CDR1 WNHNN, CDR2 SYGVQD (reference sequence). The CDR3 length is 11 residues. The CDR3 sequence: CRDRGGETQYF. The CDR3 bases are TGCCGGGACAGGGGTGGGGAGACCCAGTACTTC.

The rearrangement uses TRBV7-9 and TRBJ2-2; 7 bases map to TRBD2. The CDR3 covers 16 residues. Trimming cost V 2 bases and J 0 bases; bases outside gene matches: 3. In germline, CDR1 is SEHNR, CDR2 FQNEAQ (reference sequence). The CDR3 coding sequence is TGTGCCAGCAGCTTATTAGGGAGGGCGAACACCGGGGAGCTGTTTTTT. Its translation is CASSLLGRANTGELFF.

The CDR3 sequence is CATRPRPGEEKKYNEQFF. In DNA form, the CDR3 reads TGTGCCACCAGACCCAGGCCAGGGGAAGAAAAAAAATACAATGAGCAGTTCTTC. The chain employs TRBV24-1 and TRBJ2-1; maybe TRBD1 (6 bases). The ends were cut back, 7 bases at V and 4 bases at J, with 25 bases in the middle. Germline loops: CDR1 KGHDR, CDR2 SFDVKD. The CDR3 runs 18 residues.

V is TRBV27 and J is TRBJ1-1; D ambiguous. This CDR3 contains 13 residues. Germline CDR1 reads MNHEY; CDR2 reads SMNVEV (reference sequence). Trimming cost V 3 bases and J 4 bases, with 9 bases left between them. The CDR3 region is CASSFGSSTEAFF. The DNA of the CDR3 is TGTGCCAGCAGTTTTGGGAGCTCCACTGAAGCTTTCTTT.

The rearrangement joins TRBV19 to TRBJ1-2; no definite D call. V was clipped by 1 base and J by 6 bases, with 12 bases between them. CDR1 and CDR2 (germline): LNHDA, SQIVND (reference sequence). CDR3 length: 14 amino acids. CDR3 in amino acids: CASSIVLGPDGYTF. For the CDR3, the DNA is TGTGCCAGTAGTATAGTTCTGGGCCCGGATGGCTACACCTTC.

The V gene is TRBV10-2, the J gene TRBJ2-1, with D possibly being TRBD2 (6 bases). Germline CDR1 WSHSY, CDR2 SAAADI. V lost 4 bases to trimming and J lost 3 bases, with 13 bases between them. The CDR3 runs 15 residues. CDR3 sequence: CASSVGGPSYNEQFF. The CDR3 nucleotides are TGCGCCAGCAGTGTGGGGGGACCCAGCTACAATGAGCAGTTCTTC.

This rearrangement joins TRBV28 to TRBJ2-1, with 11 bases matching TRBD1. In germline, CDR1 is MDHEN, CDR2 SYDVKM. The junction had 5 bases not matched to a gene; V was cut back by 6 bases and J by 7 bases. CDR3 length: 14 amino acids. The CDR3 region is CASRGQGAKNEQFF. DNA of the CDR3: TGTGCCAGCAGAGGACAGGGGGCGAAAAATGAGCAGTTCTTC.

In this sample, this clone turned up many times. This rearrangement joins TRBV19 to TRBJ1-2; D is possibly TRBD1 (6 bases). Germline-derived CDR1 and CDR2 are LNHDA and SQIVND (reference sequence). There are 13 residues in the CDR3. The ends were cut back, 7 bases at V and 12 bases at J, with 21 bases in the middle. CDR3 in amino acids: CASTHGGQPSHTF. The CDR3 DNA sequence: TGTGCCAGTACCCATGGTGGACAGCCATCTCACACCTTC.

Written as DNA, the CDR3 is TGTGCCAGCAGCTTGTTTGACAGGCTAGCCAAAAACATTCAGTACTTC. Protein sequence: CASSLFDRLAKNIQYF. The chain employs TRBV5-6 and TRBJ2-4; D may be TRBD1 (6 bases). The V gene lost 1 base and the J gene lost 0 bases, with 11 bases spanning the gap. The CDR3 extends over 16 amino acids. The germline V gene encodes CDR1 SGHDT and CDR2 YYEEEE.

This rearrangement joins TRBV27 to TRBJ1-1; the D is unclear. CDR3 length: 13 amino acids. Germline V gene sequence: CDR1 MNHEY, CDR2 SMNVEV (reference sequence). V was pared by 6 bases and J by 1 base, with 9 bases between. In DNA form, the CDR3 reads TGTGCCAGCAGCTCACAGAGGAACACTGAAGCTTTCTTT. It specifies CASSSQRNTEAFF.

CDR3: CASSLGQGINQPQHF. DNA for the CDR3: TGTGCCAGCAGTTTAGGACAGGGTATCAATCAGCCCCAGCATTTT. The chain links TRBV28 to TRBJ1-5, with 8 bases aligning to TRBD1. From germline, CDR1 is MDHEN and CDR2 SYDVKM. The CDR3 sequence is 15 residues long. V was clipped by 2 bases and J by 3 bases; unmatched bases: 3. The whole variable domain, filled in from reference TRBV28 and TRBJ1-5, reads DVKVTQSSRYLVKRTGEKVFLECVQDMDHENMFWYRQDPGLGLRLIYFSYDVKMKEKGDIPEGYSVSREKKERFSLILESASTNQTSMYLCASSLGQGINQPQHFGDGTRLSIL.

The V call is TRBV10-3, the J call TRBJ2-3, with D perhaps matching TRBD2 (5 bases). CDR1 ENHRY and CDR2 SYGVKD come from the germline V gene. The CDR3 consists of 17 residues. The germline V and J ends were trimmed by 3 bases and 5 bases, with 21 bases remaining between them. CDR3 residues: CAISDSDLLRAKDTQYF. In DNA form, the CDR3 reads TGTGCCATCAGTGATTCCGACCTTTTGCGGGCCAAAGATACGCAGTATTTT.

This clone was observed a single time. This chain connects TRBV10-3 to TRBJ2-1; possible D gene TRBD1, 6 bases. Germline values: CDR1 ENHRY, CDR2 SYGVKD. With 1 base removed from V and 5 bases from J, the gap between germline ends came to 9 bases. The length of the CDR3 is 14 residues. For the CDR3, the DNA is TGTGCCATCAGTGAGTGGTCAGGGGACAATGAGCAGTTCTTC. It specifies CAISEWSGDNEQFF.

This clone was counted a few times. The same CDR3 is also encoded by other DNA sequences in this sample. The CDR3 sequence: CASRIDRSSYNEQFF. For the CDR3, the DNA is TGTGCCAGTAGGATCGACAGGAGCTCCTACAATGAGCAGTTCTTC. The J gene is TRBJ2-1, the V gene TRBV19, with TRBD1 as a possible D gene (6 bases). V was cut by 6 bases and J by 0 bases, with 12 bases left in between. Germline CDR1 and CDR2: LNHDA and SQIVND (reference sequence). CDR3 length equals 15 residues. The complete variable domain, with remaining parts taken from reference TRBV19 and TRBJ2-1, reads DGGITQSPKYLFRKEGQNVTLSCEQNLNHDAMYWYRQDPGQGLRLIYYSQIVNDFQKGDIAEGYSVSREKKESFPLTVTSAQKNPTAFYLCASRIDRSSYNEQFFGPGTRLTVL.

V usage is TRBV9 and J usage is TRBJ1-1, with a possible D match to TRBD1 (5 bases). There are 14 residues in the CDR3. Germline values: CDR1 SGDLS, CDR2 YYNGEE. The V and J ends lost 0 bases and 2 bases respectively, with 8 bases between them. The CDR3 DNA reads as TGTGCCAGCAGCGTAGCTACAGGCAACACTGAAGCTTTCTTT. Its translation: CASSVATGNTEAFF.

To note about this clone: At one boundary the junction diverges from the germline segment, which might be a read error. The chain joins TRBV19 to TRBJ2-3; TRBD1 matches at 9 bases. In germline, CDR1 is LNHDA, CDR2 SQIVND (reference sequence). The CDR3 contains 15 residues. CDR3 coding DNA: TGTACCAGTAGCCGGGACAGGGTGAATGCAGATACGCAGTATTTT. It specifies CTSSRDRVNADTQYF.

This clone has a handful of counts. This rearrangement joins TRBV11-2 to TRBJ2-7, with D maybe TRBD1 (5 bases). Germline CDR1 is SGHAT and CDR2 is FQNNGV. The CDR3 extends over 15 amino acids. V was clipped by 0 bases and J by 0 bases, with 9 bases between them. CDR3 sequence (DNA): TGTGCCAGCAGCTTAGATCAACAGGACTCCTACGAGCAGTACTTC. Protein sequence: CASSLDQQDSYEQYF.